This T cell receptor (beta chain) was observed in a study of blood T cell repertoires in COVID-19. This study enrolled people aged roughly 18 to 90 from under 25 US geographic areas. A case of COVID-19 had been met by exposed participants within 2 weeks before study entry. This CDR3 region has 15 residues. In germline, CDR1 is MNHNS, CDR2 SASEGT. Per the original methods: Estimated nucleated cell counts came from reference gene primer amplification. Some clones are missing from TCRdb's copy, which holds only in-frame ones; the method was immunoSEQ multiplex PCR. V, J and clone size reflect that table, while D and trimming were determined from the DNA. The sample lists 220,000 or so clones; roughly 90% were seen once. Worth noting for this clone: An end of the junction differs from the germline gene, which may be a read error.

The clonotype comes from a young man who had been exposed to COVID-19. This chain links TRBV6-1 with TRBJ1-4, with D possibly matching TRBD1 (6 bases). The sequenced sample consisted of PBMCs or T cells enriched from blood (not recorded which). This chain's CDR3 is CASSKAQGSNEKLFF. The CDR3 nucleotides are TGTGCCAGCAGTAAAGCACAGGGATCGAATGAAAAACTGTTTTTT.